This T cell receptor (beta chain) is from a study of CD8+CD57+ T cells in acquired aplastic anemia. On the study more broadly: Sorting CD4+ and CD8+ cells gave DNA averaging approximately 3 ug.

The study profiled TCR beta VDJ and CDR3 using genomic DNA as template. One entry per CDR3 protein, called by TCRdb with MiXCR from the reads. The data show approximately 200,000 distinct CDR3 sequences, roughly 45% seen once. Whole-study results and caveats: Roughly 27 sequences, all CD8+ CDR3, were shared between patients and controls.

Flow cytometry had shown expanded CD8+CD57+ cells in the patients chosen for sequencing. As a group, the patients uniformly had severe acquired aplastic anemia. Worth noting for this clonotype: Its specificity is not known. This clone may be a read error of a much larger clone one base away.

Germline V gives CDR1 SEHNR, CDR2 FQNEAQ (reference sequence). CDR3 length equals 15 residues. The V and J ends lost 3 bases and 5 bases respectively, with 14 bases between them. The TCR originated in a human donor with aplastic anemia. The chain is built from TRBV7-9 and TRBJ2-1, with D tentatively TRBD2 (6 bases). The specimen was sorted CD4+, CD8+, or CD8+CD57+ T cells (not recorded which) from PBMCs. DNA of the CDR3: TGTGCCAGCAGCTTCGTGGGGGGACTCAACAATGAGCAGTTCTTC. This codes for CASSFVGGLNNEQFF.